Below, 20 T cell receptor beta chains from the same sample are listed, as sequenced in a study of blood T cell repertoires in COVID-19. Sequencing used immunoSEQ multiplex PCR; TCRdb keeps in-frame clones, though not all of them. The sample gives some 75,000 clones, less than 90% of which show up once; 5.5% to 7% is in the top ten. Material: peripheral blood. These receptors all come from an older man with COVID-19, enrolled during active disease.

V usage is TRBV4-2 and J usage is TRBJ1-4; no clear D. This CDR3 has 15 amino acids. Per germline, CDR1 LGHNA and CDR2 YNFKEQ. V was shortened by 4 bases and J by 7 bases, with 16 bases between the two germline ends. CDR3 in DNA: TGTGCCAGCAGCCTCCTCGGGGAGGCCAGTGAAAAACTGTTTTTT. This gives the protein CASSLLGEASEKLFF.

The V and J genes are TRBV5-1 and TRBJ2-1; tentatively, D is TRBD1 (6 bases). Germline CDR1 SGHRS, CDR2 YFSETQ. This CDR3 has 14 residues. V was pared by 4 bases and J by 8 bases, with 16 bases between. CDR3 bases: TGCGCCAGCAGCAGGGGGATACGTGACGATGAGCAGTTCTTC. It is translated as CASSRGIRDDEQFF.

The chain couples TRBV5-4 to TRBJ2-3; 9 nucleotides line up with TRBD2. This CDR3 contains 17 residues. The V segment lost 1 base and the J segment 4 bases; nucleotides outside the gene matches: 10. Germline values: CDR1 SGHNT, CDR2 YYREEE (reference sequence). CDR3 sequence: CASSLSFGTSNSDTQYF. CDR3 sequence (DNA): TGTGCCAGCAGCTTGAGTTTCGGGACTAGCAATTCAGATACGCAGTATTTT.

CDR3 residues: CASSSLAGGEFF. CDR3 coding DNA: TGTGCCAGCAGCTCGCTAGCGGGGGGTGAGTTCTTC. The V and J genes are TRBV5-8 and TRBJ2-1, with 11 positions matching TRBD2. Losses at the gene ends were 3 bases for V and 14 bases for J; bases not matched to a gene: 4. CDR1 and CDR2 (germline): SGHTS, YDEGEE. The CDR3 contains 12 residues. Full variable domain (remainder filled in from reference TRBV5-8 and TRBJ2-1): EAGVTQSPTHLIKTRGQQATLRCSPISGHTSVYWYQQALGLGLQFLLWYDEGEERNRGNFPPRFSGRQFPNYSSELNVNALELEDSALYLCASSSLAGGEFFGPGTRLTVL.

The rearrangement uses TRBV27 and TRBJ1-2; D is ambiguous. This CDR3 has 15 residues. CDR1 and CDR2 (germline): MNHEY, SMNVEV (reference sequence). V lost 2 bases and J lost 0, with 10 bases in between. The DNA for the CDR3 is TGTGCCAGCAGTTTAAAGTCACAGTCTAACTATGGCTACACCTTC. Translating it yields CASSLKSQSNYGYTF.

The CDR3 bases are TGCGCCAGCAGCTTGGATATGAGTTCTGCGTACGAGCAGTACTTC. Protein product: CASSLDMSSAYEQYF. The gene calls are TRBV5-1 and TRBJ2-7; D unresolved. The CDR3 totals 15 residues. CDR1 and CDR2 (germline): SGHRS, YFSETQ. Trimming stripped 0 bases from V and 4 bases from J, with 14 bases between.

CDR3 residues: CASSLLGGNTGELFF. For the CDR3, the DNA is TGTGCCAGCAGCCTCCTGGGGGGGAACACCGGGGAGCTGTTTTTT. The chain uses TRBV5-6 and TRBJ2-2; TRBD2 is a possible D gene (6 bases). Deletions cut 4 bases from V and 1 base from J, with 11 bases between. The length of the CDR3 is 15 residues. Looked up from germline, CDR1 is SGHDT and CDR2 is YYEEEE. The full variable domain, its missing parts supplied by reference TRBV5-6 and TRBJ2-2, is DAGVTQSPTHLIKTRGQQVTLRCSPKSGHDTVSWYQQALGQGPQFIFQYYEEEERQRGNFPDRFSGHQFPNYSSELNVNALLLGDSALYLCASSLLGGNTGELFFGEGSRLTVL.

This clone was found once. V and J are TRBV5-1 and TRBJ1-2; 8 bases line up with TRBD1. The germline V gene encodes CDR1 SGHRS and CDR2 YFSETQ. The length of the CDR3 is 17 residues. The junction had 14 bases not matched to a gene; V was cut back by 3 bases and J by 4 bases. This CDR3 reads CASSSTGTGGRGYGYTF. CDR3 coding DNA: TGCGCCAGCAGCTCAACCGGGACAGGTGGACGGGGCTATGGCTACACCTTC.

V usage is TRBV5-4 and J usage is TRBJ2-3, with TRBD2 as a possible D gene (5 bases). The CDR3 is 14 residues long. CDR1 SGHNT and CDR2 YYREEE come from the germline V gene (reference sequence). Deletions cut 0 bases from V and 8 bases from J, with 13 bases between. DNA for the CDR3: TGTGCCAGCAGCTTGGAAAGAGGGTCGTCTACGCAGTATTTT. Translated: CASSLERGSSTQYF. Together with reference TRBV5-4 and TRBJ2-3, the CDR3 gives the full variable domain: ETGVTQSPTHLIKTRGQQVTLRCSSQSGHNTVSWYQQALGQGPQFIFQYYREEENGRGNFPPRFSGLQFPNYSSELNVNALELDDSALYLCASSLERGSSTQYFGPGTRLTVL.

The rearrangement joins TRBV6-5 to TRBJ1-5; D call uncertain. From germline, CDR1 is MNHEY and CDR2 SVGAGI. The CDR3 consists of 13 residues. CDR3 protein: CAGGGYSNQPQHF. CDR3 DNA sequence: TGTGCGGGCGGAGGGTATAGCAATCAGCCCCAGCATTTT.

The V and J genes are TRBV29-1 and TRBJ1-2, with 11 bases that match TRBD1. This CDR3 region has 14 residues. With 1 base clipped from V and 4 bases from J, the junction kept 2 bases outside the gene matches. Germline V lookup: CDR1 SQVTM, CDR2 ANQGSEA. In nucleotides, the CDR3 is TGCAGCGTTGAAGCGGGGACAGGGGGCTATGGCTACACCTTC. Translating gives CSVEAGTGGYGYTF. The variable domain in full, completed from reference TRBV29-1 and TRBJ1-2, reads SAVISQKPSRDICQRGTSLTIQCQVDSQVTMMFWYRQQPGQSLTLIATANQGSEATYESGFVIDKFPISRPNLTFSTLTVSNMSPEDSSIYLCSVEAGTGGYGYTFGSGTRLTVV.

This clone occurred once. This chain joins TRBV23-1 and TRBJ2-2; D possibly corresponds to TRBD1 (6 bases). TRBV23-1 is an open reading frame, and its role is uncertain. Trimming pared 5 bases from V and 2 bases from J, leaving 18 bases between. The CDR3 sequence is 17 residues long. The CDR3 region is CASSKGLGHRNTGELFF. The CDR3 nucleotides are TGCGCCAGCAGTAAGGGTTTGGGACACCGAAACACCGGGGAGCTGTTTTTT.

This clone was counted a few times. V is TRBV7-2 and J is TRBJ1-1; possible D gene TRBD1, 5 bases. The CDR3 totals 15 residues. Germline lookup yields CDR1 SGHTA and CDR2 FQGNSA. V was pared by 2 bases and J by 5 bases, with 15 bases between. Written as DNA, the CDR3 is TGTGCCAGCAGCTTACCTAGGGGAGGGGAAACTGAAGCTTTCTTT. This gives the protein CASSLPRGGETEAFF.

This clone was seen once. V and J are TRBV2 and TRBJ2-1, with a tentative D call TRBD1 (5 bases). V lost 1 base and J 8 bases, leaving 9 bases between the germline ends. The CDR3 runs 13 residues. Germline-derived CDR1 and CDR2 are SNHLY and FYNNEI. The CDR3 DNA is TGTGCCAGCAGTGAAGAAGTGGGGCATGAGCAGTTCTTC. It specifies CASSEEVGHEQFF.

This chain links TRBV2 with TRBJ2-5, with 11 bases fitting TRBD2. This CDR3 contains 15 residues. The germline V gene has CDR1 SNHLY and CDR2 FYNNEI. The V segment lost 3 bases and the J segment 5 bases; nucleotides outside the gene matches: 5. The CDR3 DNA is TGTGCCAGCAGTGAGGCTAGCGGGGGGAGTGAGACCCAGTACTTC. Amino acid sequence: CASSEASGGSETQYF. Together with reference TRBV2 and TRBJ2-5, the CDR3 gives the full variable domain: EPEVTQTPSHQVTQMGQEVILRCVPISNHLYFYWYRQILGQKVEFLVSFYNNEISEKSEIFDDQFSVERPDGSNFTLKIRSTKLEDSAMYFCASSEASGGSETQYFGPGTRLLVL.

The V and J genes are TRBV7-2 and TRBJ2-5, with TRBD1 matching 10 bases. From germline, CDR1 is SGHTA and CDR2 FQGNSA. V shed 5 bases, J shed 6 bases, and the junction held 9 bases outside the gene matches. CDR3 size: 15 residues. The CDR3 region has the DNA TGTGCCAGCAGCACCGGACAGGGGGTCGGAAAGACCCAGTACTTC. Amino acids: CASSTGQGVGKTQYF.

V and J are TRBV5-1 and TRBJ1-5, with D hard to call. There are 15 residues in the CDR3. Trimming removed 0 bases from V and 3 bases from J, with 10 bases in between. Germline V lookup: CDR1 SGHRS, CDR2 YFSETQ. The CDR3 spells CASSLDADSNQPQHF. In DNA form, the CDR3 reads TGCGCCAGCAGCTTGGACGCGGATTCCAATCAGCCCCAGCATTTT. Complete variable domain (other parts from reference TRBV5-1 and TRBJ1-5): KAGVTQTPRYLIKTRGQQVTLSCSPISGHRSVSWYQQTPGQGLQFLFEYFSETQRNKGNFPGRFSGRQFSNSRSEMNVSTLELGDSALYLCASSLDADSNQPQHFGDGTRLSIL.

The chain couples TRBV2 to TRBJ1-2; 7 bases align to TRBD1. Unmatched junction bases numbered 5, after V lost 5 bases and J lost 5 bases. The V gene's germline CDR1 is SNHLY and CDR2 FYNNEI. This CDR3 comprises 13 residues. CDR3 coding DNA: TGTGCCAGCAGTCTGGAGACAGGGTATGGCTACACCTTC. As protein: CASSLETGYGYTF.

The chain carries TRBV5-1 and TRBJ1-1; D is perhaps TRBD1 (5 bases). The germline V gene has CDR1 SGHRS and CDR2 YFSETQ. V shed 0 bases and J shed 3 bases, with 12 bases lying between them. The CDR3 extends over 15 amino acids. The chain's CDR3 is CASSLVSRVDTEAFF. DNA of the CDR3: TGCGCCAGCAGCTTGGTTTCCAGGGTGGACACTGAAGCTTTCTTT.

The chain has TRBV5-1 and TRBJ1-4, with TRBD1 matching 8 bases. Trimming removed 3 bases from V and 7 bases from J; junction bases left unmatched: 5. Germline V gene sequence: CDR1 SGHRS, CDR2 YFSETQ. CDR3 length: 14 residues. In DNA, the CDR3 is TGCGCCAGCAGCTCCCAGGGGGCAGCTGAAAAACTGTTTTTT. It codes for CASSSQGAAEKLFF.